The 5 T cell receptor beta chains below all came from one sample that was sequenced in a study of T cell repertoires in aging, cancer and after chemotherapy. Amplification of TCR beta used genomic DNA extracted from peripheral blood. A mixed TRB-A/B primer pool amplified rearranged TRB by multiplex touch-down PCR. MiXCR, applied by TCRdb to the multiplex PCR reads, yields one record per CDR3 protein. The data show roughly 6,600 distinct CDR3 sequences, with roughly 23% seen just once and around 2.6% held by the top ten. The sequenced sample consisted of blood. The receptors derive from a human donor with a blood cancer.

Only a few counts were recorded for this clonotype. V is TRBV28 and J is TRBJ1-2; 7 nucleotides agree with TRBD1. With 7 bases clipped from V and 10 bases from J, the junction kept 9 bases outside the gene matches. The CDR3 extends over 12 amino acids. In germline, CDR1 is MDHEN, CDR2 SYDVKM. CDR3 protein: CASTDRVADYTF. In nucleotides, the CDR3 is TGTGCCAGCACAGACAGGGTAGCCGACTACACCTTC.

This clonotype showed up just a few times. This rearrangement joins TRBV5-8 to TRBJ1-6; D not certain. The length of the CDR3 is 13 residues. The V and J ends lost 0 bases and 14 bases respectively, with 12 bases between them. CDR1 is SGHTS and CDR2 is YDEGEE in the germline V gene. The CDR3 DNA sequence: TGTGCCAGCAGCTTGGTTACGGGAGGGTCCCTCCACTTT. It codes for CASSLVTGGSLHF.

By frequency in the sample, this clonotype is medium-sized (0.01 to 0.1%). The rearrangement uses TRBV6-5 and TRBJ1-2, with 9 nucleotides matching TRBD1. V was pared by 4 bases and J by 5 bases, with 8 bases of the junction left unmatched. There are 15 residues in the CDR3. CDR1 is MNHEY and CDR2 is SVGAGI in the germline V gene. The CDR3 loop is CASSWLGTGKYGYTF. CDR3 nucleotide sequence: TGTGCCAGCAGTTGGCTGGGGACAGGGAAATATGGCTACACCTTC.

V usage is TRBV4-3 and J usage is TRBJ1-1; TRBD1 might be the D (5 bases). Per the germline V gene, CDR1 is LGHNA and CDR2 is YSLEER. The CDR3 runs 15 residues. Deletions cut 0 bases from V and 8 bases from J, with 16 bases between. In DNA form, the CDR3 reads TGCGCCAGCAGCCAAGACCGGGACCCTTCCGCGGAAGCTTTCTTT. This translates into CASSQDRDPSAEAFF.

This clonotype was detected a few times. The chain joins TRBV7-9 to TRBJ2-2, with D maybe TRBD1 (6 bases). Germline V gene lookup returns CDR1 SEHNR and CDR2 FQNEAQ (reference sequence). This CDR3 contains 15 residues. V was cut by 5 bases and J by 7 bases, with 17 bases left in between. CDR3 region: CASSLQGTMGGELFF. CDR3 DNA: TGTGCCAGCAGCCTGCAGGGGACAATGGGCGGGGAGCTGTTTTTT. Using reference TRBV7-9 and TRBJ2-2 for the parts outside the CDR3, the full variable domain is DTGVSQNPRHKITKRGQNVTFRCDPISEHNRLYWYRQTLGQGPEFLTYFQNEAQLEKSRLLSDRFSAERPKGSFSTLEIQRTEQGDSAMYLCASSLQGTMGGELFFGEGSRLTVL.